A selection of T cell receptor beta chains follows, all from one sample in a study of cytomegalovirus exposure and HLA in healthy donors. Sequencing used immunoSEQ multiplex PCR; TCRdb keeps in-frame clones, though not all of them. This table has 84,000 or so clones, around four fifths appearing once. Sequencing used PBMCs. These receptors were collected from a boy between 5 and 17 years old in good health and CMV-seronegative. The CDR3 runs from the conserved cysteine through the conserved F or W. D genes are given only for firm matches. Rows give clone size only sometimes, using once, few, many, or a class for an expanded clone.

TGCAGCGTTTTAAGTCGGGAGGACTACAATGAGCAGTTCTTC	CSVLSREDYNEQFF	NA	TRBD2	TRBV29-1	TRBJ2-1
TGTGCCAGCAGTTTAGCGGGAGGGCCCGACAATGAGCAGTTCTTC	CASSLAGGPDNEQFF	NA	TRBD2	TRBV11-3	TRBJ2-1
TGTGCCAGCAGTTCACGCGGGGGACTCTACGAGCAGTACTTC	CASSSRGGLYEQYF	NA	TRBD2	TRBV28	TRBJ2-7
TGTGCCAGCAGCACGGGACAGGCAAACACCGGGGAGCTGTTTTTT	CASSTGQANTGELFF	NA	TRBD1	TRBV7-9	TRBJ2-2
TGTGCCAGCAGCCTGGGACACCACGCCTACAATGAGCAGTTCTTC	CASSLGHHAYNEQFF	NA	NA	TRBV5-4	TRBJ2-1
TGTGCCAGCAGTCCAACAGGGGGCCCAAGCACTGAAGCTTTCTTT	CASSPTGGPSTEAFF	NA	TRBD1	TRBV6-1	TRBJ1-1
TGTGCCAGCAGCCCGGAGTTGGGCACAGATACGCAGTATTTT	CASSPELGTDTQYF	once	NA	TRBV13	TRBJ2-3
TGTGCCAGCAGCCCTATAGCGGGAGGCCGGAATGAGCAGTTCTTC	CASSPIAGGRNEQFF	NA	TRBD2	TRBV4-2	TRBJ2-1
TGCAGCGTTGTTAGCCAGATTACAGATACGCAGTATTTT	CSVVSQITDTQYF	once	NA	TRBV29-1	TRBJ2-3
TGTGCCAGCAAGGGAGACAGGGTATGGTACGAGCAGTACTTC	CASKGDRVWYEQYF	once	TRBD1	TRBV28	TRBJ2-7
TGCGCCAGCAGCCAGGCCGAAGGGGCAGGGGGCACTGAAGCTTTCTTT	CASSQAEGAGGTEAFF	NA	TRBD1	TRBV4-3	TRBJ1-1
TGTGCCAGCAGCTGGACTAGCGGGGGGATGGCAGATACGCAGTATTTT	CASSWTSGGMADTQYF	NA	TRBD2	TRBV7-2	TRBJ2-3
TGTGCCAGCAGGCAGGGAACTAATGAAAAACTGTTTTTT	CASRQGTNEKLFF	NA	NA	TRBV6-5	TRBJ1-4
TGTGCCAGCAGCGGCATTTTTTCGGGTGTTGATGGCTACACCTTC	CASSGIFSGVDGYTF	NA	NA	TRBV9	TRBJ1-2
TGTGCCAGCAGTGATGGCAGAAACTATGGCTACACCTTC	CASSDGRNYGYTF	NA	NA	TRBV6-1	TRBJ1-2
TGTGCCAGCAGCTTGTGGGGAGGTGGGGAGATGAGCACTGAAGCTTTCTTT	CASSLWGGGEMSTEAFF	NA	NA	TRBV5-4	TRBJ1-1
TGTGCCAGCTCAGGGGACAGGGAACAGCCCCAGCATTTT	CASSGDREQPQHF	NA	TRBD1	TRBV18	TRBJ1-5
TGTGCCAGCAGCGAGGGGACAGTGGGGGGCTACGAGCAGTACTTC	CASSEGTVGGYEQYF	NA	NA	TRBV7-6	TRBJ2-7
TGCAGCGTTCGGGACAATGAGCAGTTCTTC	CSVRDNEQFF	few	NA	TRBV29-1	TRBJ2-1
TGTGCCAGCAGCCTGAGAGGGGGCAATGAGCAGTTCTTC	CASSLRGGNEQFF	NA	NA	TRBV27	TRBJ2-1
TGTGCCAGCAGCTTGAAACAGGGAACCTACGAGCAGTACTTC	CASSLKQGTYEQYF	few	NA	TRBV5-4	TRBJ2-7
TGTGCCAGCAGCGGGCGAGGGGGAAATGAAAAACTGTTTTTT	CASSGRGGNEKLFF	NA	NA	TRBV7-9	TRBJ1-4
TGTGCCAGCACCAAGGGGGCTTACACTGAAGCTTTCTTT	CASTKGAYTEAFF	NA	TRBD1	TRBV25-1	TRBJ1-1
TGTGCCAGCAGTGATTCTTCAGAACCTTCCTATGGCTACACCTTC	CASSDSSEPSYGYTF	NA	NA	TRBV25-1	TRBJ1-2
TGTGCCAGCAGCTTAGGACTAGCGGGGGGCTACGAGCAGTACTTC	CASSLGLAGGYEQYF	NA	TRBD2	TRBV7-2	TRBJ2-7
TGCGCCAGCAGCTTGGAAGGGAGCGTTAACACTGAAGCTTTCTTT	CASSLEGSVNTEAFF	NA	NA	TRBV5-1	TRBJ1-1
TGTGCCAGCAGACTCCCGGGGACACAAGAGCAGTTCTTC	CASRLPGTQEQFF	NA	NA	TRBV28	TRBJ2-1
TGCGCCAGCTGGAGGCAGAACAATGAGCAGTTCTTC	CASWRQNNEQFF	few	NA	TRBV10-2	TRBJ2-1
TGTGCCAGCAGGCGGACAGGGGGTTGGCAGTACTTC	CASRRTGGWQYF	NA	TRBD1	TRBV28	TRBJ2-7
TGTGCCAGCAGTCCCACCAACAGGGACGAGCAGTACTTC	CASSPTNRDEQYF	NA	NA	TRBV28	TRBJ2-7
TGTGCCAGCAGCTCCATCACCGGGCAGGGCGGGGATCAGCCCCAGCATTTT	CASSSITGQGGDQPQHF	NA	NA	TRBV7-2	TRBJ1-5
TGTGCCAGCAGAGGACATCAGAACACCGGGGAGCTGTTTTTT	CASRGHQNTGELFF	NA	NA	TRBV6-5	TRBJ2-2
TGTGCCAGTAGTAGGGGGACAGTCAGCAATCAGCCCCAGCATTTT	CASSRGTVSNQPQHF	NA	TRBD1	TRBV19	TRBJ1-5
TGCAGCGCAGGTAACACTGAAGCTTTCTTT	CSAGNTEAFF	NA	NA	TRBV29-1	TRBJ1-1
TGTGCCACCAGTGAGCACCACGAGCAGTACTTC	CATSEHHEQYF	NA	NA	TRBV15	TRBJ2-7
TGTGCCTGGAGTGATCAGGGGTCAGGGACTGAAGCTTTCTTT	CAWSDQGSGTEAFF	NA	NA	TRBV30	TRBJ1-1
TGTGCCAGCAGCGCTCTGCCGAGTGCTGGGGCCAACGTCCTGACTTTC	CASSALPSAGANVLTF	NA	NA	TRBV7-2	TRBJ2-6
TGTGCCACCGGACAGATCAATCAGCCCCAGCATTTT	CATGQINQPQHF	NA	NA	TRBV6-1	TRBJ1-5
TGTGCCAGCAGCTTGGCCGCCCTAGCGGGAGTCTCAGATACGCAGTATTTT	CASSLAALAGVSDTQYF	NA	TRBD2	TRBV5-4	TRBJ2-3
TGTGCCAGCAGTGTTTCCAGCGGTAACACCGGGGAGCTGTTTTTT	CASSVSSGNTGELFF	NA	NA	TRBV6-4	TRBJ2-2
TGTGCCAGCAGCTCCGGAGCGGGGGGGAACGATGAGCAGTTCTTC	CASSSGAGGNDEQFF	NA	TRBD2	TRBV5-4	TRBJ2-1
TGCAGCGTTGTCGTGAGCTCTGGAAACACCATATATTTT	CSVVVSSGNTIYF	few	NA	TRBV29-1	TRBJ1-3